What follows are 30 T cell receptor beta chains derived from one specimen sequenced in a study of blood T cell repertoires in COVID-19. This table comes from immunoSEQ multiplex PCR, and its TCRdb copy is limited to in-frame clones, with some not included. The top ten hold about 3% of the sample, which has some 260,000 clones, roughly 87% seen once. The sample comprised peripheral blood. The receptors come from a man aged 18 to 29 with active or convalescent COVID-19.

CDR3 protein: CATSEGGTNLGGYTF. DNA for the CDR3: TGTGCCACCAGTGAGGGGGGGACAAACCTGGGCGGCTACACCTTC. The rearrangement links TRBV24-1 to TRBJ1-2; the D gene is possibly TRBD1 (6 bases). This CDR3 region has 15 residues. The V end was cut by 4 bases, the J end by 8 bases, with 19 bases between. Germline CDR1 and CDR2: KGHDR and SFDVKD.

The chain has TRBV4-3 and TRBJ1-1, with unresolved D. Germline CDR1 and CDR2: LGHNA and YSLEER. V was shortened by 1 base and J by 0 bases, with 9 bases between the two germline ends. The CDR3 covers 15 residues. CDR3 nucleotides: TGCGCCAGCAGCCAAGTCTTGGCCTTGAACACTGAAGCTTTCTTT. This sequence encodes CASSQVLALNTEAFF.

This clone has just one count. This chain uses TRBV5-1 with TRBJ2-1; D uncertain. V was shortened by 3 bases and J by 0 bases, with 10 bases between the two germline ends. This CDR3 is 15 amino acids long. From germline, CDR1 is SGHRS and CDR2 YFSETQ. The CDR3 sequence is CASSSRVSSYNEQFF. In DNA form, the CDR3 reads TGCGCCAGCAGCTCACGGGTTAGCTCCTACAATGAGCAGTTCTTC.

J is TRBJ2-5 and V is TRBV6-5, with 12 bases fitting TRBD2. This CDR3 has 14 residues. With 10 bases clipped from V and 2 bases from J, the junction kept 5 bases outside the gene matches. In germline, CDR1 is MNHEY, CDR2 SVGAGI. The CDR3 sequence is CATGLAGLQETQYF. CDR3 coding DNA: TGTGCCACCGGACTAGCGGGGCTTCAAGAGACCCAGTACTTC.

The chain is built from TRBV7-8 and TRBJ1-4, with 10 bases lining up with TRBD1. V dropped 5 bases and J dropped 9; count of bases not matched to a gene: 6. CDR1 and CDR2 from the germline V gene are SGHVS and FQNEAQ. The CDR3 spans 14 residues. CDR3 nucleotides: TGTGCCAGCAGCCCCGGACAGGGGGTGAAAAAACTGTTTTTT. It encodes CASSPGQGVKKLFF.

This chain connects TRBV27 to TRBJ2-1, with TRBD1 matching 9 bases. Germline values: CDR1 MNHEY, CDR2 SMNVEV (reference sequence). Germline trimming cut 6 bases from V and 4 bases from J; bases unmatched to any gene: 7. CDR3 length: 15 amino acids. CDR3 sequence reads: CASRPKGQGYNEQFF. For the CDR3, the DNA is TGTGCCAGCAGGCCAAAGGGACAGGGTTACAATGAGCAGTTCTTC.

The rearrangement links TRBV27 to TRBJ2-5; 9 bases agree with TRBD1. Germline CDR1 is MNHEY and CDR2 is SMNVEV (reference sequence). V shed 6 bases and J 3 bases; nucleotides not matched to a gene: 5. The CDR3 consists of 14 residues. CDR3 bases: TGTGCCAGCAGCCAGTGGACAGGGGAAGAGACCCAGTACTTC. Its protein is CASSQWTGEETQYF.

The V gene is TRBV6-2 or TRBV6-3, the J gene TRBJ1-1; possibly TRBD1 for D (5 bases). V was trimmed by 6 bases and J by 6 bases, leaving 14 bases between them. CDR1 is MNHEY, CDR2 SVGEGT, per germline. This CDR3 is 13 amino acids long. The CDR3 here is CASSHEWGAEAFF. CDR3 bases: TGTGCCAGCAGCCACGAGTGGGGGGCTGAAGCTTTCTTT.

This chain connects TRBV29-1 to TRBJ2-7; 7 bases line up with TRBD1. Per germline, CDR1 SQVTM and CDR2 ANQGSEA. Unmatched junction bases numbered 10, after V lost 4 bases and J lost 4 bases. CDR3 length: 14 amino acids. In DNA form, the CDR3 reads TGCAGCGTTGGGGGAAGGGGGCGCGGGTACGAGCAGTACTTC. Encoded protein: CSVGGRGRGYEQYF.

The chain carries TRBV6-6 and TRBJ1-2; D not certain. The germline CDR1 and CDR2 sequences are MNHNY and SVGAGI (reference sequence). Trimming shortened V by 5 bases and J by 8 bases, and 15 bases separated the two germline ends. The CDR3 is made up of 13 amino acids. The CDR3 nucleotides read TGTGCCAGCAGTCACCCCGCGGAGGGCGGCTACACCTTC. It yields the protein CASSHPAEGGYTF.

The chain joins TRBV12-3 or TRBV12-4 to TRBJ1-5; D is uncertain. V was pared by 3 bases and J by 4 bases, with 7 bases between. The CDR3 has 13 amino acids. The CDR3 nucleotides read TGTGCCAGCAGTTTTACGCGGAATCAGCCCCAGCATTTT. It yields the protein CASSFTRNQPQHF.

The chain couples TRBV20-1 to TRBJ2-2, with no clear D. The CDR3 has 11 residues. V was shortened by 1 base and J by 7 bases, with 4 bases between the two germline ends. The germline V gene has CDR1 DFQATT and CDR2 SNEGSKA (reference sequence). CDR3 in DNA: TGCAGTGCTAGAGCCCTCGGGGAGCTGTTTTTT. This sequence encodes CSARALGELFF.

The chain has TRBV7-8 and TRBJ2-7; D perhaps matches TRBD2 (5 bases). CDR1 is SGHVS, CDR2 FQNEAQ, per germline. CDR3 size: 16 residues. V was clipped by 4 bases and J by 2 bases, with 18 bases between them. The CDR3 loop is CASSYSLVGAAYEQYF. The DNA for the CDR3 is TGTGCCAGCAGCTACTCCTTGGTGGGAGCGGCCTACGAGCAGTACTTC.

This chain uses TRBV7-6 with TRBJ1-5, with 7 bases aligning to TRBD1. Germline trimming cut 5 bases from V and 3 bases from J; bases unmatched to any gene: 7. The germline gives CDR1 SGHVS, CDR2 FNYEAQ. The CDR3 has 15 amino acids. CDR3 loop: CASSLGQDYNQPQHF. Written as DNA, the CDR3 is TGTGCCAGCAGCCTTGGACAGGATTACAATCAGCCCCAGCATTTT.

V usage is TRBV30 and J usage is TRBJ1-2; 9 positions agree with TRBD1. The V and J ends lost 2 bases and 8 bases, in that order; junction bases with no gene match: 18. Germline assignment: CDR1 GTSNPN and CDR2 SVGIG (reference sequence). The CDR3 runs 17 residues. The CDR3 region has the DNA TGTGCCTGGAGTATGACTGCCCGTAGGACAGGGGCTGAGGGCTACACCTTC. Protein sequence: CAWSMTARRTGAEGYTF.

This rearrangement joins TRBV30 to TRBJ1-1; perhaps TRBD1 as D (5 bases). Germline loops: CDR1 GTSNPN, CDR2 SVGIG (reference sequence). Trimming took off 2 bases at V and 10 bases at J, with 14 bases between the two ends. The CDR3 covers 12 residues. DNA of the CDR3: TGTGCCTGGAGTCCCATCTCGACAGTAGCTTTCTTT. This encodes CAWSPISTVAFF. The full variable domain, with the rest looked up from reference TRBV30 and TRBJ1-1, is SQTIHQWPATLVQPVGSPLSLECTVEGTSNPNLYWYRQAAGRGLQLLFYSVGIGQISSEVPQNLSASRPQDRQFILSSKKLLLSDSGFYLCAWSPISTVAFFGQGTRLTVV.

This sequence joins TRBV5-1 and TRBJ2-5, with 8 bases identical to TRBD1. The V segment lost 5 bases and the J segment 3 bases; nucleotides outside the gene matches: 6. The CDR3 runs 14 residues. Germline assignment: CDR1 SGHRS and CDR2 YFSETQ. The DNA of the CDR3 is TGCGCCAGCAGTTCGACAGGGGCTGAAGAGACCCAGTACTTC. Its protein is CASSSTGAEETQYF.

The chain has TRBV14 and TRBJ1-3; a possible D gene is TRBD1 (5 bases). CDR1 and CDR2 (germline): SGHDN, FVKESK. V lost 0 bases and J lost 0, with 9 bases in between. The CDR3 loop spans 16 amino acids. The chain's CDR3 is CASSQDQGSSGNTIYF. The CDR3 DNA reads TGTGCCAGCAGCCAAGATCAGGGCAGCTCTGGAAACACCATATATTTT.

Of note for this clone: Additional DNA sequences in this sample encode the identical CDR3. The chain carries TRBV11-2 and TRBJ2-7; TRBD2 agrees at 14 bases. CDR1 SGHAT and CDR2 FQNNGV come from the germline V gene. CDR3 length: 15 amino acids. V trimming: 3 bases; J trimming: 4 bases; junction bases outside the gene matches: 2. The CDR3 DNA reads TGTGCCAGCAGCTTCGGGACTAGCGGGAGTTACGAGCAGTACTTC. Protein product: CASSFGTSGSYEQYF. The complete variable domain, with remaining parts taken from reference TRBV11-2 and TRBJ2-7, reads EAGVAQSPRYKIIEKRQSVAFWCNPISGHATLYWYQQILGQGPKLLIQFQNNGVVDDSQLPKDRFSAERLKGVDSTLKIQPAKLEDSAVYLCASSFGTSGSYEQYFGPGTRLTVT.

The chain recombines TRBV9 with TRBJ1-3, with a possible D match to TRBD1 (6 bases). The V gene's germline CDR1 is SGDLS and CDR2 YYNGEE. Between the trimmed V and J ends, which lost 4 bases and 0 bases, there was a span of 11 bases. This CDR3 contains 15 residues. CDR3 bases: TGTGCCAGCAGCCCCCGGGACACCTCTGGAAACACCATATATTTT. As protein: CASSPRDTSGNTIYF.

Here the CDR3 reads CASSLPGQDVRGYTF. In DNA, the CDR3 is TGTGCCAGCAGCCTACCGGGACAGGATGTTCGAGGCTACACCTTC. The chain links TRBV5-4 to TRBJ1-2, with TRBD1 matching 8 bases. This CDR3 region has 15 residues. CDR1 and CDR2 (germline): SGHNT, YYREEE (reference sequence). The ends lost 4 bases at V and 8 bases at J; junction bases unmatched: 13. Combining the CDR3 with reference TRBV5-4 and TRBJ1-2 gives the whole variable domain ETGVTQSPTHLIKTRGQQVTLRCSSQSGHNTVSWYQQALGQGPQFIFQYYREEENGRGNFPPRFSGLQFPNYSSELNVNALELDDSALYLCASSLPGQDVRGYTFGSGTRLTVV.

This chain connects TRBV5-1 to TRBJ2-1, with 12 bases that match TRBD2. Trimming at V came to 0 bases and at J to 7 bases, leaving 8 bases not matched to a gene. The V gene's germline CDR1 is SGHRS and CDR2 YFSETQ. This CDR3 region has 17 residues. CDR3 bases: TGCGCCAGCAGCTTGGCCCCTAGCGGGGGGGCCGGTAATGAGCAGTTCTTC. Its translation is CASSLAPSGGAGNEQFF.

The chain combines TRBV18 with TRBJ2-2; 9 positions agree with TRBD1. With V trimmed by 3 bases and J by 1 base, 18 bases remained unmatched. The germline gives CDR1 KGHSH, CDR2 LQKENI. The CDR3 is 21 amino acids. The CDR3 reads CASSPRPVGTGSPKNTGELFF. The CDR3 coding sequence is TGTGCCAGCTCACCGCGGCCCGTCGGGACAGGGTCCCCTAAGAACACCGGGGAGCTGTTTTTT.

This clone has only a few counts. The gene calls are TRBV2 and TRBJ2-7, with D possibly matching TRBD2 (5 bases). In germline, CDR1 is SNHLY, CDR2 FYNNEI. The germline V and J ends were trimmed by 10 bases and 3 bases, with 10 bases remaining between them. This CDR3 is built from 11 residues. In DNA, the CDR3 is TGTGCCACCCTCAGCGGCTACGAGCAGTACTTC. Encoded protein: CATLSGYEQYF.

This clone was seen once. The genes are TRBV19 and TRBJ1-4; TRBD1 agrees at 7 bases. The length of the CDR3 is 16 residues. Germline trimming cut 6 bases from V and 7 bases from J; bases unmatched to any gene: 14. The germline CDR1 and CDR2 sequences are LNHDA and SQIVND (reference sequence). In nucleotides, the CDR3 is TGTGCCAGTAGCCGGGACAGAGGGTCTCGCGGTGAAAAACTGTTTTTT. The encoded protein is CASSRDRGSRGEKLFF.

This chain joins TRBV4-3 and TRBJ2-3; 11 positions match TRBD2. Germline V gene sequence: CDR1 LGHNA, CDR2 YSLEER. The junction had 9 bases not matched to a gene; V was cut back by 2 bases and J by 2 bases. This CDR3 contains 18 residues. DNA of the CDR3: TGCGCCAGCAGCCAAACCCCCCAACTAGCGGGAGTCACAGATACGCAGTATTTT. Its translation is CASSQTPQLAGVTDTQYF.

The chain uses TRBV18 and TRBJ2-7; TRBD2 might be the D (5 bases). The CDR3 consists of 15 residues. In germline, CDR1 is KGHSH, CDR2 LQKENI. The V end lost 4 bases, the J end lost 3 bases, and 16 bases lay between the germline ends. For the CDR3, the DNA is TGTGCCAGCTCACTGAGCGGTCAGAACTTCTACGAGCAGTACTTC. Translation: CASSLSGQNFYEQYF.

The genes are TRBV5-4 and TRBJ2-1; TRBD1 aligns across 11 bases. The germline V gene encodes CDR1 SGHNT and CDR2 YYREEE (reference sequence). Unmatched junction bases numbered 12, after V lost 4 bases and J lost 9 bases. This CDR3 spans 16 amino acids. Written as DNA, the CDR3 is TGTGCCAGCAGCGGCCGCCGGGGACAGGGGGGTAGTGAGCAGTTCTTC. Translation gives CASSGRRGQGGSEQFF.

The rearrangement joins TRBV6-2 or TRBV6-3 to TRBJ2-6; D remains ambiguous. Germline values: CDR1 MNHEY, CDR2 SVGEGT. The CDR3 contains 16 residues. The V and J ends lost 0 bases and 2 bases respectively, with 8 bases between them. This CDR3 reads CASSYSGSTGANVLTF. For the CDR3, the DNA is TGTGCCAGCAGTTACTCGGGCAGCACTGGGGCCAACGTCCTGACTTTC.

This clone was recorded only once. The chain links TRBV29-1 to TRBJ1-1; D not certain. The V gene's germline CDR1 is SQVTM and CDR2 ANQGSEA. The CDR3 has 11 residues. V was pared by 7 bases and J by 4 bases, with 10 bases between. CDR3 region: CSGREATEAFF. The CDR3 DNA follows: TGCAGCGGTAGGGAGGCCACTGAAGCTTTCTTT.